The T cell receptor beta chain under discussion was sequenced for a study of immune cell composition in non-small cell lung cancer. Study-level results: Tumour-associated clones >0.5% occurred in under 40% of adenocarcinomas, about four fifths of squamous. TIL tumour reactivity correlated with maximal tumour-associated clone frequency in adenocarcinoma. Shared sequences between tumour-reactive and dominant in vivo clones were not proven.

Normal lung was sampled as far from the tumour as possible, at least 3 cm. Template was genomic DNA from frozen, unsorted single-cell suspensions. This CDR3 contains 13 residues. Germline CDR1 is SGHNT and CDR2 is YYREEE (reference sequence). V trimming: 10 bases; J trimming: 1 base; junction bases outside the gene matches: 5. Clones were read by immunoSEQ multiplex PCR, and TCRdb kept only the in-frame ones, dropping some. The table lists a few thousand clones, about 70% of them singletons, with around a quarter in the top ten. This clone was observed a few times. The antigen is unknown. The clonotype comes from a human donor with non-small cell lung cancer. The material sequenced was non-adjacent lung tissue. The rearrangement joins TRBV5-4 to TRBJ1-1; 9 bases fit TRBD1. The CDR3 reads CAGGTGRNTEAFF. Here the CDR3 DNA reads TGTGCCGGCGGGACAGGGAGGAACACTGAAGCTTTCTTT.